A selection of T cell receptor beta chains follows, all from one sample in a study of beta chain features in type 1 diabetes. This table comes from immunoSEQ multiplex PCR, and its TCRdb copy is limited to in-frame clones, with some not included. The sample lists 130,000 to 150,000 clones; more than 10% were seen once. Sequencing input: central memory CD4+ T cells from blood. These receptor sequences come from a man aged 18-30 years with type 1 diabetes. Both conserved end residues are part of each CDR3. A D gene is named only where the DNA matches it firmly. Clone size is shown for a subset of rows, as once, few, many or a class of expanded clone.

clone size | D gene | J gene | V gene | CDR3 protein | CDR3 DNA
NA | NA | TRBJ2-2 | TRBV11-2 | CASSFATSNTGELFF | TGTGCCAGCAGCTTTGCAACTTCGAACACCGGGGAGCTGTTTTTT
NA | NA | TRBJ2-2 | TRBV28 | CASYSPNTGELFF | TGTGCCAGCTATTCACCGAACACCGGGGAGCTGTTTTTT
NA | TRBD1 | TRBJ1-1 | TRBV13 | CASRGDRGMNTEAFF | TGTGCCAGCAGGGGTGACAGGGGCATGAACACTGAAGCTTTCTTT
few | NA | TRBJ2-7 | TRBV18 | CASSPADSDITYEQYF | TGTGCCAGCTCACCTGCTGACAGTGATATTACCTACGAGCAGTACTTC
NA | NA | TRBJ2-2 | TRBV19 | CASSMGNKGYTGELFF | TGTGCCAGTAGTATGGGTAACAAGGGGTACACCGGGGAGCTGTTTTTT
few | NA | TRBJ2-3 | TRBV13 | CASDGSNGNTQYF | TGTGCCAGCGACGGGTCCAATGGTAATACGCAGTATTTT
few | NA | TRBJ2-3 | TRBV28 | CASSFRGSTDTQYF | TGTGCCAGCAGTTTCCGGGGTAGCACAGATACGCAGTATTTT
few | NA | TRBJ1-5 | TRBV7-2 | CASSRAGLGNQPQHF | TGTGCCAGCAGCCGGGCGGGTTTGGGCAATCAGCCCCAGCATTTT
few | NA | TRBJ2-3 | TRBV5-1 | CASSDQPGADTQYF | TGCGCCAGCAGCGATCAACCTGGCGCAGATACGCAGTATTTT
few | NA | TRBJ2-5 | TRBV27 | CASSFRGVQETQYF | TGTGCCAGCAGTTTCCGCGGGGTTCAAGAGACCCAGTACTTC
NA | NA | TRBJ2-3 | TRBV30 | CAWNGWAAQYF | TGTGCCTGGAACGGTTGGGCAGCGCAGTATTTT
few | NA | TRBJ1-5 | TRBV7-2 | CASTVPGQPQHF | TGTGCCAGCACCGTCCCGGGGCAGCCCCAGCATTTT
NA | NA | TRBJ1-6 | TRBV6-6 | CASSFNQNSPLHF | TGTGCCAGCAGTTTCAATCAGAATTCACCCCTCCACTTT
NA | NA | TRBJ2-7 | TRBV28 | CASSLSKGGEQYF | TGTGCCAGCAGTCTGAGTAAGGGGGGCGAGCAGTACTTC
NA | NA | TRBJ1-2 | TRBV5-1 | CASSTRGDYGYTF | TGCGCCAGCAGTACCCGAGGAGACTATGGCTACACCTTC
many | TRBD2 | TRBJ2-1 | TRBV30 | CAWDEEGLAGNYEQFF | TGTGCCTGGGATGAGGAGGGACTAGCGGGAAACTATGAGCAGTTCTTC
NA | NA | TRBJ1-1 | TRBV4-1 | CASSQGGAGLDTEAFF | TGCGCCAGCAGCCAAGGTGGGGCAGGGTTGGACACTGAAGCTTTCTTT